Following are 2 T cell receptor beta chains from one sample sequenced in a study of blood T cell repertoires in COVID-19. Here immunoSEQ multiplex PCR was the method, and the copy in TCRdb shows in-frame clones only, minus some. This sample has around 270,000 clones; around 87% occur once, and the top ten carry under 2.5%. The specimen was peripheral blood. These receptors were obtained from a woman between 50 and 59 years old with acute or convalescent COVID-19.

The chain joins TRBV5-1 to TRBJ2-7, with 9 bases identical to TRBD1. The CDR3 is 15 amino acids. Germline values: CDR1 SGHRS, CDR2 YFSETQ. J was trimmed by 7 bases and V by 0 bases; bases with no gene match: 8. The CDR3 bases are TGCGCCAGCAGCTTGGGTGGGACAGGGTCTCGAGAGCAGTACTTC. This gives the protein CASSLGGTGSREQYF.

The V and J genes are TRBV19 and TRBJ2-3, with D possibly being TRBD2 (5 bases). CDR1 is LNHDA, CDR2 SQIVND, per germline (reference sequence). The V end lost 11 bases, the J end lost 6 bases, and 15 bases lay between the germline ends. The CDR3 loop spans 12 amino acids. The CDR3 is CASTGSSDTQYF. In nucleotides, the CDR3 is TGTGCCTCAACGGGGTCGTCGGATACGCAGTATTTT.